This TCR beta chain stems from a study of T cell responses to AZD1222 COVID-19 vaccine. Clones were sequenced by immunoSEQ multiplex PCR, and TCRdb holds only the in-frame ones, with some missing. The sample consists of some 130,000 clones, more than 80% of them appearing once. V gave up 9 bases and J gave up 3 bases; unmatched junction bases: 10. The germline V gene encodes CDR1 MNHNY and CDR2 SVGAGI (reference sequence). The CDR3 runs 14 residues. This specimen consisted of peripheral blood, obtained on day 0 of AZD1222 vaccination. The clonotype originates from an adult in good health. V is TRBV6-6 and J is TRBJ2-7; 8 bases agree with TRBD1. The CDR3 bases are TGTGCCAGTCAGGGGGCACCGACTGACTACGAGCAGTACTTC. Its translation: CASQGAPTDYEQYF.